Listed here are 9 T cell receptor beta chains from one sample, sequenced in a study of Graves' ophthalmopathy and Graves' hyperthyroidism. From RNA, the CDR3 regions of TCR beta chains were amplified and sequenced. HTBI primers served in a first-round RT-PCR, which a second-round multiplex PCR followed. TCRdb re-called the multiplex PCR reads through MiXCR, storing one row per CDR3 protein. The profile shows about 740,000 distinct CDR3 sequences, 35% to 50% of them singletons. The sequenced sample was peripheral blood. These receptors all come from an adult man with Graves' ophthalmopathy.

This clonotype has only a few counts. The rearrangement links TRBV19 to TRBJ2-3, with D uncertain. The CDR3 is 13 residues long. V lost 3 bases, J lost 1 base, and 5 bases lay in between. Germline V gene sequence: CDR1 LNHDA, CDR2 SQIVND (reference sequence). The chain's CDR3 is CASSILGTDTQYF. In DNA, the CDR3 is TGTGCCAGTAGTATCTTGGGCACAGATACGCAGTATTTT.

This clonotype was detected a few times. The chain's CDR3 is CASSHQQGIGELFF. DNA of the CDR3: TGTGCCAGCAGCCATCAACAGGGTATCGGGGAGCTGTTTTTT. This sequence joins TRBV7-9 and TRBJ2-2, with D perhaps matching TRBD1 (6 bases). CDR1 is SEHNR and CDR2 is FQNEAQ in the germline V gene (reference sequence). V gave up 5 bases and J gave up 7 bases, with 14 bases separating them. The CDR3 is made up of 14 amino acids. Filled out from reference TRBV7-9 and TRBJ2-2, the complete variable domain reads DTGVSQNPRHKITKRGQNVTFRCDPISEHNRLYWYRQTLGQGPEFLTYFQNEAQLEKSRLLSDRFSAERPKGSFSTLEIQRTEQGDSAMYLCASSHQQGIGELFFGEGSRLTVL.

This clonotype has a count of ten or more. The chain joins TRBV10-3 to TRBJ1-6; TRBD1 matches 10 bases. V lost 2 bases, J lost 9 bases, and 4 bases stayed unmatched. The germline CDR1 and CDR2 sequences are ENHRY and SYGVKD. This CDR3 region has 15 residues. CDR3 protein: CAISEDRGPGSPLHF. CDR3 DNA: TGTGCCATCAGTGAGGACAGGGGGCCGGGTTCACCCCTCCACTTT.

The sample holds many counts of this clonotype. The genes are TRBV10-2 and TRBJ2-5; D may correspond to TRBD1 or TRBD2 (5 bases each). Germline V gene data show CDR1 as WSHSY and CDR2 as SAAADI. CDR3 size: 15 residues. Trimming stripped 8 bases from V and 1 base from J, with 17 bases between. The DNA of the CDR3 is TGCGCCAGCCGGACAACATGGGACGCCCAAGAGACCCAGTACTTC. It translates to CASRTTWDAQETQYF.

The V gene is TRBV25-1, the J gene TRBJ2-5; possibly TRBD1 for D (5 bases). Germline V CDR1 and CDR2: MGHDK, SYGVNS. V was pared by 3 bases and J by 9 bases, with 20 bases between. The CDR3 loop spans 15 amino acids. The CDR3 loop reads CASSELRQLMDPQYF. The CDR3 nucleotides read TGTGCCAGCAGTGAGTTAAGACAGTTGATGGACCCCCAGTACTTC.

The chain joins TRBV9 to TRBJ1-1; D is unclear. V shed 4 bases and J shed 1 base, with 11 bases lying between them. CDR3 size: 14 residues. Germline CDR1 and CDR2: SGDLS and YYNGEE. The CDR3 sequence: CASSRRNGNTEAFF. The CDR3 region has the DNA TGTGCCAGCAGCAGGCGAAACGGGAACACTGAAGCTTTCTTT.

The chain is built from TRBV6-5 and TRBJ2-7; D is unclear. The CDR3 sequence is 12 residues long. The V and J ends lost 8 bases and 6 bases respectively, with 14 bases between them. CDR1 is MNHEY, CDR2 SVGAGI, per germline. As DNA, the CDR3 is TGTGCCAGCCAGAGAGCGCCCGTCGAGCAGTACTTC. This encodes CASQRAPVEQYF.

Worth noting for this clonotype: One junction end disagrees with the germline gene, perhaps due to a read error. This chain uses TRBV7-9 with TRBJ2-5; D is perhaps TRBD2 (7 bases). CDR3 length: 14 residues. CDR1 is SEHNR and CDR2 is FQNEAQ in the germline V gene (reference sequence). CDR3 sequence: CASSLAGGLETQHF. The DNA for the CDR3 is TGTGCCAGCAGCTTAGCGGGGGGGCTGGAGACCCAGCACTTC.

This clonotype was counted ten times or more. V and J are TRBV7-8 and TRBJ1-5; D is unresolved. Per germline, CDR1 SGHVS and CDR2 FQNEAQ. Trimming shortened V by 1 base and J by 2 bases, and 9 bases separated the two germline ends. This CDR3 contains 15 residues. CDR3 loop: CASSLVGFGNQPQHF. For the CDR3, the DNA is TGTGCCAGCAGCTTAGTCGGGTTCGGCAATCAGCCCCAGCATTTT.